One T cell receptor (beta chain) is described in this entry. These data come from a study of cytomegalovirus exposure and HLA in healthy donors. Profiling relied on immunoSEQ multiplex PCR, and the TCRdb table lists in-frame clones only, not all of them. The sample contains a few hundred thousand clones, around 91% of which appear only once. This CDR3 has 14 amino acids. V shed 1 base and J shed 5 bases, with 11 bases lying between them. The germline gives CDR1 LGHNA, CDR2 YSLEER. The origin of this receptor is a woman aged 25-40 years in good health and CMV-seronegative. The sample was PBMCs. The chain employs TRBV4-3 and TRBJ2-5; a possible D gene is TRBD1 (6 bases). CDR3 protein: CASSQGLTGETQYF. The CDR3 bases are TGCGCCAGCAGCCAAGGACTAACAGGGGAGACCCAGTACTTC.